Listed below are T cell receptor beta chains from one sample, sequenced in a study of T cell responses to AZD1222 COVID-19 vaccine. TCRdb's copy holds only in-frame clones and misses some; the assay was immunoSEQ multiplex PCR. The data hold just over 150,000 clones, with around nine tenths observed a single time. The sequences come from peripheral blood, collected 28 days after the second AZD1222 dose. Receptor source: an adult who received the AZD1222 COVID-19 vaccine. Both conserved end residues are part of each CDR3. The D gene is left open where the match is weak. Expanded clones are given a class, and other clones once, few, many or no size at all.

clone_size,cdr3_length,v_call,j_call,d_call,cdr3_aa,cdr3_nt
.,15,TRBV5-6,TRBJ2-7,TRBD1,CASSPSGTGRTGQYF,TGTGCCAGCAGCCCCAGCGGGACAGGGAGGACGGGGCAGTACTTC
few,13,TRBV12-3/TRBV12-4,TRBJ1-5,.,CASSFSGYQPQHF,TGTGCCAGCAGTTTTTCGGGTTATCAGCCCCAGCATTTT
.,15,TRBV28,TRBJ2-2,TRBD2,CASSLLAGGHGELFF,TGTGCCAGCAGTTTGTTAGCGGGAGGGCACGGGGAGCTGTTTTTT
.,15,TRBV3-1/TRBV3-2,TRBJ1-4,.,CASSPPRTGKEKLFF,TGTGCCAGCAGCCCTCCGAGGACGGGCAAAGAAAAACTGTTTTTT
.,14,TRBV5-4,TRBJ2-2,TRBD2,CASSQGLGTGELFF,TGTGCCAGCAGCCAGGGACTAGGCACCGGGGAGCTGTTTTTT
.,15,TRBV7-9,TRBJ1-3,.,CASSLSESSGNTIYF,TGTGCCAGCAGCCTGTCTGAGAGCTCTGGAAACACCATATATTTT
.,13,TRBV27,TRBJ2-1,.,CASRQPSGHEQFF,TGTGCCAGCCGCCAACCCAGCGGGCATGAGCAGTTCTTC
.,14,TRBV6-5,TRBJ1-2,.,CASLRREVNYGYTF,TGTGCCAGCCTACGCAGGGAGGTGAACTATGGCTACACCTTC
.,14,TRBV7-9,TRBJ1-1,.,CASSFGGESTEAFF,TGTGCCAGCAGCTTTGGGGGAGAAAGCACTGAAGCTTTCTTT
.,16,TRBV28,TRBJ2-1,TRBD2,CASSFRLSSGHNEQFF,TGTGCCAGCAGTTTTAGGCTCTCTAGCGGACACAATGAGCAGTTCTTC
.,17,TRBV18,TRBJ2-1,TRBD1,CASSPPGDRGFYNEQFF,TGTGCCAGCTCACCTCCAGGGGACAGGGGATTCTACAATGAGCAGTTCTTC
.,11,TRBV12-3/TRBV12-4,TRBJ2-1,TRBD1,CASTRTGGQFF,TGTGCCAGCACCAGGACAGGAGGGCAGTTCTTC
.,16,TRBV7-8,TRBJ2-1,TRBD1,CASRPAGTGTYNEQFF,TGTGCCAGCAGACCCGCAGGGACAGGGACGTACAATGAGCAGTTCTTC
.,16,TRBV7-2,TRBJ2-1,TRBD2,CASSLGVGLDVHEQFF,TGTGCCAGCAGCTTAGGAGTGGGACTAGATGTTCATGAGCAGTTCTTC
.,13,TRBV7-8,TRBJ2-1,.,CASSPAGINEQFF,TGTGCCAGCAGCCCAGCCGGCATCAATGAGCAGTTCTTC
.,12,TRBV6-5,TRBJ2-7,.,CASRRQTYEQYF,TGTGCCAGCAGGCGACAGACCTACGAGCAGTACTTC
.,12,TRBV10-3,TRBJ2-1,.,CAISETYNEQFF,TGTGCCATCAGTGAAACTTACAATGAGCAGTTCTTC
.,13,TRBV25-1,TRBJ1-2,TRBD1,CASSSDRGYGYTF,TGTGCCAGCAGTAGTGACAGGGGGTATGGCTACACCTTC
.,13,TRBV10-2,TRBJ2-2,.,CASRGMNTGELFF,TGCGCCAGCAGGGGGATGAACACCGGGGAGCTGTTTTTT
.,15,TRBV2,TRBJ2-6,.,CASTRLSGGANVLTF,TGTGCCAGCACTCGCCTGTCGGGTGGGGCCAACGTCCTGACTTTC
.,15,TRBV4-1,TRBJ1-2,TRBD1,CASSQQGQVLLGYTF,TGCGCCAGCAGCCAACAGGGACAGGTACTCTTAGGCTACACCTTC
.,14,TRBV18,TRBJ2-2,.,CASSPPEHPGELFF,TGTGCCAGCTCACCCCCCGAGCACCCCGGGGAGCTGTTTTTT
.,13,TRBV19,TRBJ1-5,.,CASSIGGFQPQHF,TGTGCCAGTAGTATTGGGGGGTTTCAGCCCCAGCATTTT
.,18,TRBV4-2,TRBJ2-3,TRBD2,CASSQGLAGGPSTDTQYF,TGTGCCAGCAGCCAAGGACTAGCGGGGGGGCCTAGCACAGATACGCAGTATTTT
.,12,TRBV28,TRBJ1-2,.,CASRFLSEGYTF,TGTGCCAGCAGATTTCTCTCGGAAGGCTACACCTTC
.,17,TRBV2,TRBJ1-1,.,CASSELGVLAGDTEAFF,TGTGCCAGCAGTGAATTAGGTGTCTTGGCTGGGGACACTGAAGCTTTCTTT
.,16,TRBV5-1,TRBJ1-1,.,CASSLARVGPNTEAFF,TGCGCCAGCAGCTTGGCCCGGGTAGGGCCGAACACTGAAGCTTTCTTT
once,14,TRBV2,TRBJ1-1,TRBD1,CASSRDRGYTEAFF,TGTGCCAGCAGTCGGGACAGGGGGTACACTGAAGCTTTCTTT
.,13,TRBV2,TRBJ1-2,TRBD1,CASKIEGAYGYTF,TGTGCCAGCAAGATCGAGGGGGCCTATGGCTACACCTTC
.,18,TRBV28,TRBJ1-5,.,CASSLMGWGSGLNQPQHF,TGTGCCAGCAGTTTAATGGGGTGGGGTTCTGGGTTAAATCAGCCCCAGCATTTT
.,14,TRBV5-1,TRBJ1-1,.,CASSLQGMNTEAFF,TGCGCCAGCAGCTTGCAGGGAATGAACACTGAAGCTTTCTTT
.,13,TRBV19,TRBJ2-6,.,CASKYSGANVLTF,TGTGCCAGTAAGTACTCTGGGGCCAACGTCCTGACTTTC
.,15,TRBV6-5,TRBJ1-5,.,CASRLSGQSNQPQHF,TGTGCCAGCAGACTATCTGGACAGAGCAATCAGCCCCAGCATTTT
.,15,TRBV14,TRBJ1-1,.,CASSQDSLQNTEAFF,TGTGCCAGCAGCCAAGATAGCTTGCAGAACACTGAAGCTTTCTTT
.,15,TRBV18,TRBJ1-2,.,CASSPGAGANYGYTF,TGTGCCAGCTCACCGGGCGCGGGGGCGAACTATGGCTACACCTTC
few,15,TRBV5-4,TRBJ2-7,.,CASSERGTLGYEQYF,TGTGCCAGCAGCGAGCGCGGGACATTGGGCTACGAGCAGTACTTC
once,13,TRBV4-1,TRBJ1-2,.,CASSQVAVNGYTF,TGCGCCAGCAGCCAAGTGGCGGTGAATGGCTACACCTTC
.,14,TRBV6-5,TRBJ2-7,TRBD1,CASSRWDSPYEQYF,TGTGCCAGCAGTCGCTGGGACAGTCCCTACGAGCAGTACTTC
.,17,TRBV10-2,TRBJ2-1,TRBD1,CASSELRGQGTGNEQFF,TGCGCCAGCAGTGAGCTCAGGGGACAGGGGACTGGGAATGAGCAGTTCTTC
.,14,TRBV18,TRBJ2-2,.,CASSPMAVTGELFF,TGTGCCAGCTCACCAATGGCCGTCACCGGGGAGCTGTTTTTT
.,17,TRBV7-9,TRBJ2-7,.,CASSLVAGPRTFYEQYF,TGTGCCAGCAGCTTAGTGGCGGGTCCGAGGACCTTCTACGAGCAGTACTTC
few,13,TRBV19,TRBJ2-2,TRBD1,CASDRGPTGELFF,TGTGCCAGTGACAGGGGGCCCACCGGGGAGCTGTTTTTT
.,15,TRBV5-1,TRBJ2-1,.,CASSFEGVSYNEQFF,TGCGCCAGCAGCTTCGAAGGGGTTTCCTACAATGAGCAGTTCTTC
.,13,TRBV7-2,TRBJ1-5,.,CASSLAADRPQHF,TGTGCCAGCAGCTTAGCCGCGGATCGGCCCCAGCATTTT
few,15,TRBV7-9,TRBJ2-1,TRBD2,CASSLGVAGDNEQFF,TGTGCCAGCAGCTTAGGAGTAGCGGGAGACAATGAGCAGTTCTTC
.,13,TRBV7-8,TRBJ1-2,.,CASSLPTTDGYTF,TGTGCCAGCAGCTTACCCACCACAGATGGCTACACCTTC
.,12,TRBV6-5,TRBJ2-1,.,CASREEGREQFF,TGTGCCAGCAGGGAGGAGGGGCGAGAGCAGTTCTTC
.,14,TRBV6-5,TRBJ1-5,.,CASSFTDSNQPQHF,TGTGCCAGCAGTTTCACAGATAGCAATCAGCCCCAGCATTTT
.,14,TRBV11-2,TRBJ1-5,.,CASSLGLGNQPQHF,TGTGCCAGCAGTTTGGGTTTGGGTAATCAGCCCCAGCATTTT
few,15,TRBV5-1,TRBJ2-7,TRBD1,CASRETGINPYEQYF,TGCGCCAGCCGAGAGACAGGGATTAATCCCTACGAGCAGTACTTC
few,14,TRBV19,TRBJ1-5,TRBD1,CASRTTGSNQPQHF,TGTGCCAGTAGAACGACAGGGAGCAATCAGCCCCAGCATTTT
.,12,TRBV7-9,TRBJ2-7,.,CASSWEAEGQYF,TGTGCCAGCAGCTGGGAGGCCGAAGGGCAGTACTTC
.,13,TRBV24-1,TRBJ2-2,.,CATSSTRTGELFF,TGTGCCACCTCATCAACCCGCACCGGGGAGCTGTTTTTT
.,15,TRBV7-2,TRBJ2-7,.,CASSPRQALSYEQYF,TGTGCCAGCAGCCCCCGACAGGCCCTTTCCTACGAGCAGTACTTC
.,14,TRBV9,TRBJ2-3,.,CASSVSSSADTQYF,TGTGCCAGCAGCGTCTCTTCCTCCGCAGATACGCAGTATTTT
.,16,TRBV4-2,TRBJ2-1,.,CASSQVWGASYNEQFF,TGTGCCAGCAGCCAGGTGTGGGGGGCCTCCTACAATGAGCAGTTCTTC